The table lists the clone carrying this T cell receptor beta chain with many counts. The antigen remains unidentified. Of the isolated RNA, all was reverse transcribed, and so the sequenced material was expressed TCRB transcripts. Assay used: immunoSEQ multiplex PCR; TCRdb lists only in-frame clones, some missing. Altogether about 150,000 clones are present, around 8% being singletons, with the ten largest covering 0.65%. Purities over 98% were achieved in all sorted populations. The entry originates in a study of beta chain features in type 1 diabetes. V shed 4 bases and J shed 0 bases, with 9 bases lying between them. The germline V gene encodes CDR1 SQVTM and CDR2 ANQGSEA. This CDR3 spans 13 amino acids. Study observations and caveats: A greater similarity of naive, central memory and Treg TCRB repertoires was seen among patients than among healthy donors. Shortening of TCRB CDR3s, moderate but significant, appeared in all four CD4+ subsets of Type 1 diabetes patients.

The sequence was obtained from a man aged 18-30 years in good health. The rearrangement joins TRBV29-1 to TRBJ1-1; the D is unclear. Input material: central memory CD4+ T cells from blood. The CDR3 DNA follows: TGCAGCGTTGGGCGGGAATTGAACACTGAAGCTTTCTTT. Amino acid sequence: CSVGRELNTEAFF. Supplemented by reference TRBV29-1 and TRBJ1-1, the full variable domain reads SAVISQKPSRDICQRGTSLTIQCQVDSQVTMMFWYRQQPGQSLTLIATANQGSEATYESGFVIDKFPISRPNLTFSTLTVSNMSPEDSSIYLCSVGRELNTEAFFGQGTRLTVV.